Below, 22 T cell receptor beta chains from the same sample are listed, as sequenced in a study of immune evolution from preneoplasia to lung adenocarcinoma (dated by TCRdb to the early 2020s). The library was made by the immunoSEQ multiplex PCR assay. Held by TCRdb, this immuneACCESS table contains in-frame sequences only and omits some clones. Under half of the omission traces to an unresolved V gene where checked; the cause of the rest is unknown. Counted in this sample were 10,000 or so clones; roughly 85% of them appeared once. About 5.8% of the sample is in the top ten clones. The sequenced sample consisted of FFPE minimally invasive lung adenocarcinoma tissue. This sample's cell subset or site label indicates: micro-invasive lung adenocarcinoma (MIA). These TCRs come from a person aged 65 to 79 with lung adenocarcinoma.

V usage is TRBV29-1 and J usage is TRBJ2-2; 7 bases align to TRBD2. This CDR3 contains 14 residues. V lost 3 bases, J lost 7 bases, and 8 bases stayed unmatched. Per germline, CDR1 SQVTM and CDR2 ANQGSEA. CDR3 nucleotides: TGCAGCGTTGATTCGGCGGGGGAGAGCGGGGAGCTGTTTTTT. This gives the protein CSVDSAGESGELFF.

The V gene is TRBV6-6, the J gene TRBJ2-1; 11 bases agree with TRBD2. The CDR3 is 16 amino acids. Trimming removed 2 bases from V and 2 bases from J; junction bases left unmatched: 2. From germline, CDR1 is MNHNY and CDR2 SVGAGI (reference sequence). CDR3 nucleotides: TGTGCCAGCAGTTACCGACTAGCGGGGACCTACAATGAGCAGTTCTTC. Its protein is CASSYRLAGTYNEQFF.

To note about this clone: One end of the junction is discordant with germline, which a read error may explain. The chain recombines TRBV9 with TRBJ1-4; D possibly corresponds to TRBD1 (5 bases). Germline lookup yields CDR1 SGDLS and CDR2 YYNGEE. The CDR3 covers 14 residues. The CDR3 loop reads CASSVGVREEKLFF. The CDR3 region has the DNA TGTGCCAGCAGCGTAGGGGTCAGGGAAGAAAAATTGTTTTTT.

The chain links TRBV10-3 to TRBJ1-6; D gene unclear. Trimming stripped 6 bases from V and 7 bases from J, with 16 bases between. Germline V gene lookup returns CDR1 ENHRY and CDR2 SYGVKD. This CDR3 spans 15 amino acids. This chain's CDR3 is CAIRAGRGTNSPLHF. The CDR3 DNA is TGTGCCATCAGAGCTGGACGGGGAACCAATTCACCCCTCCACTTT.

V usage is TRBV21-1 and J usage is TRBJ2-4. TRBV21-1 is a pseudogene. The CDR3 length is 19 residues. CDR3 protein: CASSKTKGGTSSAKNIQYF. CDR3 bases: TGTGCCAGCAGCAAAACGAAAGGGGGGACCTCTTCAGCCAAAAACATTCAGTACTTC.

The chain employs TRBV28 and TRBJ1-5, with TRBD1 matching 7 bases. V shed 7 bases and J 1 base; nucleotides not matched to a gene: 7. The germline CDR1 and CDR2 sequences are MDHEN and SYDVKM. The CDR3 covers 15 residues. DNA for the CDR3: TGTGCCAGCAAAACGACAGGGCCCAGCAATCAGCCCCAGCATTTT. Translation gives CASKTTGPSNQPQHF.

The J gene is TRBJ1-1, the V gene TRBV23-1, with TRBD1 identical over 9 bases. TRBV23-1 has ORF status, its function being uncertain. This CDR3 spans 18 amino acids. J was trimmed by 1 base and V by 8 bases; bases with no gene match: 17. The CDR3 spells CASRCPRRDRETNTEAFF. The DNA of the CDR3 is TGCGCCAGCCGATGCCCCCGTAGGGACAGGGAAACGAACACTGAAGCTTTCTTT.

The chain has TRBV21-1 and TRBJ2-7. TRBV21-1 is classified as a pseudogene. The CDR3 length is 13 residues. The CDR3 DNA reads TGTGCCAGCATCCCGGACCGCGTGTACGAGCAGTACTTC. This translates into CASIPDRVYEQYF.

The rearrangement links TRBV28 to TRBJ1-1; unclear D gene. Trimming took 5 bases from V and 7 from J, leaving 14 bases between them. The CDR3 runs 13 residues. Per the germline V gene, CDR1 is MDHEN and CDR2 is SYDVKM. CDR3 coding DNA: TGTGCCAGCAGTGAACTCGACTATAATGAAGCTTTCTTT. It is translated as CASSELDYNEAFF.

The rearrangement links TRBV5-4 to TRBJ1-1, with D unresolved. CDR3 length equals 14 residues. The germline gives CDR1 SGHNT, CDR2 YYREEE (reference sequence). Trimming stripped 4 bases from V and 4 bases from J, with 14 bases between. CDR3 DNA: TGTGCCAGCAGCGGAACCCGGACTGGCACTGAAGCTTTCTTT. Protein sequence: CASSGTRTGTEAFF. Looking up the rest from reference TRBV5-4 and TRBJ1-1 gives the full variable domain: ETGVTQSPTHLIKTRGQQVTLRCSSQSGHNTVSWYQQALGQGPQFIFQYYREEENGRGNFPPRFSGLQFPNYSSELNVNALELDDSALYLCASSGTRTGTEAFFGQGTRLTVV.

V is TRBV7-9 and J is TRBJ1-2; a possible D gene is TRBD1 (5 bases). The CDR3 totals 14 residues. V was trimmed by 1 base and J by 2 bases, leaving 8 bases between them. Germline CDR1 and CDR2: SEHNR and FQNEAQ (reference sequence). The CDR3 DNA is TGTGCCAGCAGCTTAGGGGAGGGGAACTATGGCTACACCTTC. Its translation: CASSLGEGNYGYTF. Full variable domain (outside the CDR3, taken from reference TRBV7-9 and TRBJ1-2): DTGVSQNPRHKITKRGQNVTFRCDPISEHNRLYWYRQTLGQGPEFLTYFQNEAQLEKSRLLSDRFSAERPKGSFSTLEIQRTEQGDSAMYLCASSLGEGNYGYTFGSGTRLTVV.

This sequence joins TRBV27 and TRBJ2-7; D uncertain. This CDR3 has 13 residues. V was shortened by 2 bases and J by 2 bases, with 7 bases between the two germline ends. Germline CDR1 is MNHEY and CDR2 is SMNVEV (reference sequence). The CDR3 sequence is CASSLTPAYEQYF. CDR3 DNA sequence: TGTGCCAGCAGTTTAACGCCAGCCTACGAGCAGTACTTC.

The chain has TRBV5-6 and TRBJ2-7; D remains ambiguous. The CDR3 runs 14 residues. V was trimmed by 3 bases and J by 6 bases, leaving 16 bases between them. Germline-derived CDR1 and CDR2 are SGHDT and YYEEEE. The chain's CDR3 is CASSSQARTGEQYF. The CDR3 DNA sequence: TGTGCCAGCAGCTCGCAAGCCCGGACGGGCGAGCAGTACTTC. The full variable domain, its missing parts supplied by reference TRBV5-6 and TRBJ2-7, is DAGVTQSPTHLIKTRGQQVTLRCSPKSGHDTVSWYQQALGQGPQFIFQYYEEEERQRGNFPDRFSGHQFPNYSSELNVNALLLGDSALYLCASSSQARTGEQYFGPGTRLTVT.

This clone appeared once. V gene TRBV11-1 combines with J gene TRBJ1-1; no clear D. This CDR3 spans 14 amino acids. V was shortened by 3 bases and J by 2 bases, with 10 bases between the two germline ends. Germline V gene lookup returns CDR1 SGHAT and CDR2 FQDESV (reference sequence). The CDR3, as DNA: TGTGCCAGCAGCTTTAGGCGCACAAACACTGAAGCTTTCTTT. Translating gives CASSFRRTNTEAFF.

This clone has a single count. The V call is TRBV4-1, the J call TRBJ1-5, with a tentative D call TRBD1 (5 bases). V dropped 1 base and J dropped 3 bases, with 7 bases sitting between them. The CDR3 loop spans 14 amino acids. Germline CDR1 MGHRA, CDR2 YSYEKL. The CDR3 nucleotides are TGCGCCAGCAGCCAAGGACAGATCAATCAGCCCCAGCATTTT. Its translation: CASSQGQINQPQHF.

The J gene is TRBJ2-7, the V gene TRBV7-3, with D possibly TRBD2 on 6 matching bases. The CDR3 spans 15 residues. Trimming took off 5 bases at V and 2 bases at J, with 16 bases between the two ends. The germline CDR1 and CDR2 sequences are SGHTA and FQGTGA. This chain's CDR3 is CASSIGTGLPYEQYF. CDR3 in DNA: TGTGCCAGCAGCATCGGGACTGGCCTTCCCTACGAGCAGTACTTC.

J is TRBJ2-7 and V is TRBV23-1; D unresolved. TRBV23-1 is identified as an open reading frame with a role that is uncertain. The CDR3 runs to 9 residues. The V gene lost 10 bases and the J gene lost 6 bases, with 7 bases spanning the gap. The CDR3 here is CATLPEQYF. The CDR3 nucleotides read TGCGCCACCCTGCCCGAGCAGTACTTC.

The chain carries TRBV5-4 and TRBJ1-4; TRBD1 matches 10 bases. Germline CDR1 is SGHNT and CDR2 is YYREEE (reference sequence). The CDR3 extends over 14 amino acids. Unmatched junction bases numbered 3, after V lost 4 bases and J lost 6 bases. Here the CDR3 reads CASSPTGGDEKLFF. The CDR3, as DNA: TGTGCCAGCAGCCCGACAGGGGGCGATGAAAAACTGTTTTTT.

As DNA, the CDR3 is TGTGCCAGCACCAACTCGGGGACTGAAGCTTTCTTT. This codes for CASTNSGTEAFF. The chain combines TRBV6-5 with TRBJ1-1; unclear D gene. V lost 7 bases and J 5 bases, leaving 11 bases between the germline ends. The CDR3 runs to 12 residues. Germline lookup yields CDR1 MNHEY and CDR2 SVGAGI.

The V and J genes are TRBV9 and TRBJ1-5; 7 bases agree with TRBD1. V was clipped by 1 base and J by 6 bases; unmatched bases: 4. In germline, CDR1 is SGDLS, CDR2 YYNGEE. The CDR3 is 14 amino acids. The chain's CDR3 is CASSVSGGSQPQHF. CDR3 nucleotides: TGTGCCAGCAGCGTATCAGGGGGGAGTCAGCCCCAGCATTTT.

The rearrangement uses TRBV7-8 and TRBJ2-7; TRBD1 matches at 7 bases. The germline V gene has CDR1 SGHVS and CDR2 FQNEAQ. This CDR3 is 12 amino acids long. V was pared by 8 bases and J by 3 bases, with 4 bases of the junction left unmatched. The CDR3 sequence: CASSPGGYEQYF. CDR3 nucleotides: TGTGCCAGCTCGCCAGGGGGCTACGAGCAGTACTTC.

The chain links TRBV5-4 to TRBJ1-2, with no clear D. The germline V and J ends were trimmed by 2 bases and 2 bases, with 7 bases remaining between them. The CDR3 loop spans 13 amino acids. CDR1 SGHNT and CDR2 YYREEE come from the germline V gene (reference sequence). CDR3 bases: TGTGCCAGCAGCTTTGGACTGAACTATGGCTACACCTTC. It translates to CASSFGLNYGYTF.